The rows below give T cell receptor beta chains drawn from one sample of a study of radiotherapy plus CTLA-4 blockade in lung cancer. The method was immunoSEQ multiplex PCR; TCRdb's version includes in-frame clones alone and lacks a portion of them. The data show tens of thousands of clones, 83% seen once. Sequencing was performed on peripheral blood, taken from a patient treated with radiotherapy plus ipilimumab. The source of these receptors is a human donor with non-small cell lung cancer who had stable disease on radiotherapy plus ipilimumab. Each CDR3 is given with its conserved first and last residue. The order of the fields is J gene, D gene, V gene, clone size, CDR3 protein, CDR3 DNA. A D gene is named only where the DNA matches it firmly. Only some rows state a clone size, as once, few, many or a class for expanded clones.

J: TRBJ2-2
D: TRBD1
V: TRBV11-2
size: -
CDR3: CASSLGTGGNSGELFF
DNA: TGTGCCAGCAGCTTAGGGACAGGGGGTAATAGCGGGGAGCTGTTTTTT

J: TRBJ1-2
D: TRBD1
V: TRBV19
size: -
CDR3: CASSMDRAPYYGYTF
DNA: TGTGCCAGTAGTATGGACAGGGCCCCATACTATGGCTACACCTTC

J: TRBJ1-1
D: -
V: TRBV7-6
size: -
CDR3: CASSLGDRGRGNTEAFF
DNA: TGTGCCAGCAGCTTAGGTGACCGGGGAAGGGGGAACACTGAAGCTTTCTTT

J: TRBJ2-1
D: TRBD1
V: TRBV7-3
size: -
CDR3: CASSPTGGRGSYNEQFF
DNA: TGTGCCAGCAGCCCGACAGGGGGCAGGGGCTCCTACAATGAGCAGTTCTTC

J: TRBJ2-5
D: -
V: TRBV30
size: -
CDR3: CAWSRGATVTGLQETQYF
DNA: TGTGCCTGGAGTCGCGGGGCCACCGTGACAGGTCTCCAAGAGACCCAGTACTTC

J: TRBJ1-1
D: -
V: TRBV20-1
size: -
CDR3: CSASRVGEAFF
DNA: TGCAGTGCTAGCAGGGTGGGGGAAGCTTTCTTT

J: TRBJ2-2
D: -
V: TRBV19
size: -
CDR3: CASSPPGPGELFF
DNA: TGTGCCAGTAGCCCCCCGGGGCCCGGGGAGCTGTTTTTT

J: TRBJ2-7
D: TRBD1
V: TRBV28
size: -
CDR3: CASSLGGQGLGYEQYF
DNA: TGTGCCAGCAGTTTAGGGGGACAGGGACTGGGCTACGAGCAGTACTTC

J: TRBJ2-2
D: -
V: TRBV2
size: -
CDR3: CAISVGGSTGELFF
DNA: TGTGCCATATCAGTCGGGGGTAGCACCGGGGAGCTGTTTTTT

J: TRBJ2-6
D: -
V: TRBV5-6
size: -
CDR3: CASSGRGGDSGANVLTF
DNA: TGTGCCAGCAGCGGCAGGGGGGGGGACTCTGGGGCCAACGTCCTGACTTTC

J: TRBJ2-7
D: -
V: TRBV5-1
size: -
CDR3: CASRKVQGRLSYEQYF
DNA: TGCGCCAGCAGAAAAGTGCAGGGGAGACTCTCCTACGAGCAGTACTTC

J: TRBJ1-3
D: TRBD1
V: TRBV11-2
size: -
CDR3: CASSLPTGLRRNTIYF
DNA: TGTGCCAGCAGCCTACCGACAGGGCTTAGAAGGAACACCATATATTTT

J: TRBJ2-2
D: -
V: TRBV9
size: -
CDR3: CASSWRSGELFF
DNA: TGTGCCAGCAGCTGGCGCAGCGGGGAGCTGTTTTTT

J: TRBJ1-6
D: -
V: TRBV5-6
size: -
CDR3: CASSLRGTRSPLHF
DNA: TGTGCCAGCAGCTTAAGGGGGACTAGGTCACCCCTCCACTTT

J: TRBJ2-7
D: TRBD1
V: TRBV18
size: once
CDR3: CASSPTGGHEQYF
DNA: TGTGCCAGCTCGCCGACAGGGGGCCACGAGCAGTACTTC

J: TRBJ2-1
D: -
V: TRBV7-6
size: -
CDR3: CASRSWRGNEQFF
DNA: TGTGCCAGCAGGTCCTGGAGGGGCAATGAGCAGTTCTTC

J: TRBJ1-4
D: TRBD1
V: TRBV28
size: -
CDR3: CASSYGQGGGKLFF
DNA: TGTGCCAGCAGCTACGGACAGGGCGGCGGAAAACTGTTTTTT

J: TRBJ2-5
D: TRBD1
V: TRBV2
size: -
CDR3: CASSVQGAIRETQYF
DNA: TGTGCCAGCAGTGTCCAGGGGGCTATCCGAGAGACCCAGTACTTC

J: TRBJ2-7
D: -
V: TRBV28
size: -
CDR3: CASTLRGTAVEQYF
DNA: TGTGCCAGCACCCTCCGGGGCACGGCGGTCGAGCAGTACTTC

J: TRBJ2-1
D: TRBD2
V: TRBV9
size: -
CDR3: CASSVGLAGVNSYNEQFF
DNA: TGTGCCAGCAGCGTAGGACTAGCGGGGGTTAACTCCTACAATGAGCAGTTCTTC

J: TRBJ1-2
D: TRBD1
V: TRBV28
size: -
CDR3: CASRYGQDFGYTF
DNA: TGTGCCAGCAGATACGGACAGGACTTTGGCTACACCTTC

J: TRBJ2-7
D: -
V: TRBV11-2
size: -
CDR3: CASSSSRQDGVEQYF
DNA: TGTGCCAGCAGCTCCAGCCGACAGGATGGAGTCGAGCAGTACTTC

J: TRBJ2-7
D: -
V: TRBV5-6
size: -
CDR3: CASSSPYRASYEQYF
DNA: TGTGCCAGCAGCAGTCCTTACAGGGCCTCCTACGAGCAGTACTTC

J: TRBJ2-3
D: -
V: TRBV5-1
size: -
CDR3: CASSLKDTQYF
DNA: TGCGCCAGCAGCTTGAAAGATACGCAGTATTTT

J: TRBJ2-7
D: -
V: TRBV30
size: -
CDR3: CAWSVRSGLSYEQYF
DNA: TGTGCCTGGAGTGTACGAAGCGGCCTCTCCTACGAGCAGTACTTC

J: TRBJ1-2
D: -
V: TRBV5-1
size: -
CDR3: CASSLGAGAEGYTF
DNA: TGCGCCAGCAGCTTGGGTGCGGGGGCGGAGGGCTACACCTTC

J: TRBJ2-7
D: TRBD1
V: TRBV2
size: -
CDR3: CASSGLDRSGYEQYF
DNA: TGTGCCAGCAGTGGGTTGGACAGGAGCGGCTACGAGCAGTACTTC

J: TRBJ2-6
D: TRBD1
V: TRBV4-1
size: -
CDR3: CASSQERGTGGFGANVLTF
DNA: TGCGCCAGCAGCCAAGAAAGGGGAACAGGGGGCTTTGGGGCCAACGTCCTGACTTTC

J: TRBJ2-1
D: -
V: TRBV7-8
size: -
CDR3: CASSSTREGAGNEQFF
DNA: TGTGCCAGCAGCTCAACACGGGAGGGGGCGGGCAATGAGCAGTTCTTC

J: TRBJ1-1
D: -
V: TRBV5-1
size: -
CDR3: CASSLEGLEAFF
DNA: TGCGCCAGCAGCTTGGAGGGGCTTGAAGCTTTCTTT

J: TRBJ1-3
D: -
V: TRBV28
size: -
CDR3: CASMLPGNTIYF
DNA: TGTGCCAGCATGTTACCTGGAAACACCATATATTTT

J: TRBJ2-7
D: -
V: TRBV15
size: -
CDR3: CATSRGLDHDEQYF
DNA: TGTGCCACCAGCAGAGGTTTGGATCACGACGAGCAGTACTTC

J: TRBJ2-7
D: -
V: TRBV4-2
size: -
CDR3: CASSQDRSSYEQYF
DNA: TGTGCCAGCAGCCAAGATAGGAGCTCCTACGAGCAGTACTTC

J: TRBJ1-6
D: -
V: TRBV19
size: -
CDR3: CASTSSYNSPLHF
DNA: TGTGCCAGTACGAGCTCCTATAATTCACCCCTCCACTTT

J: TRBJ1-1
D: -
V: TRBV5-1
size: -
CDR3: CASSLERGTLKAFF
DNA: TGCGCCAGCAGCTTGGAACGGGGGACTTTGAAAGCTTTCTTT

J: TRBJ1-4
D: -
V: TRBV5-6
size: -
CDR3: CASSYGTGSVNEKLFF
DNA: TGTGCCAGCAGCTATGGCACAGGGTCGGTTAATGAAAAACTGTTTTTT

J: TRBJ1-1
D: -
V: TRBV2
size: -
CDR3: CASRGVNTEAFF
DNA: TGTGCCAGCAGAGGGGTGAACACTGAAGCTTTCTTT

J: TRBJ2-4
D: -
V: TRBV5-6
size: -
CDR3: CASSLEGRGAGIQYF
DNA: TGTGCCAGCAGCTTGGAAGGCAGGGGAGCGGGCATTCAGTACTTC

J: TRBJ1-5
D: TRBD1
V: TRBV19
size: -
CDR3: CASSIRTGRNQPQHF
DNA: TGTGCCAGTAGTATTCGGACAGGGAGGAATCAGCCCCAGCATTTT

J: TRBJ1-2
D: -
V: TRBV5-4
size: -
CDR3: CASSSRQELRGYTF
DNA: TGTGCCAGCAGCTCAAGACAGGAGTTGAGGGGCTACACCTTC

J: TRBJ2-5
D: -
V: TRBV9
size: -
CDR3: CASSARWGEETQYF
DNA: TGTGCCAGCAGCGCCCGTTGGGGCGAAGAGACCCAGTACTTC

J: TRBJ1-5
D: -
V: TRBV25-1
size: -
CDR3: CASSETTGPQHF
DNA: TGTGCCAGCAGTGAAACGACCGGCCCTCAGCATTTT

J: TRBJ2-3
D: -
V: TRBV21-1
size: -
CDR3: CASSKVQGGGDTQYF
DNA: TGTGCCAGCAGCAAAGTACAGGGCGGTGGAGATACGCAGTATTTT

J: TRBJ2-4
D: -
V: TRBV9
size: -
CDR3: CASSEGSVKNIQYF
DNA: TGTGCCAGCAGCGAGGGGTCAGTTAAAAACATTCAGTACTTC

J: TRBJ1-2
D: TRBD1
V: TRBV19
size: few
CDR3: CASSIDRDRGYGYTF
DNA: TGTGCCAGTAGTATCGACAGGGACAGGGGCTATGGCTACACCTTC

J: TRBJ2-7
D: TRBD2
V: TRBV30
size: -
CDR3: CAWEKTGLAASYEQYF
DNA: TGTGCCTGGGAGAAAACGGGACTAGCGGCGTCCTACGAGCAGTACTTC

J: TRBJ1-5
D: -
V: TRBV28
size: -
CDR3: CASSSQGQPQHF
DNA: TGTGCCAGCAGTTCTCAGGGACAGCCCCAGCATTTT

J: TRBJ2-3
D: -
V: TRBV5-1
size: -
CDR3: CASSDPGRADTQYF
DNA: TGCGCCAGCAGCGACCCCGGACGGGCGGATACGCAGTATTTT

J: TRBJ1-4
D: TRBD1
V: TRBV28
size: -
CDR3: CASSLPFPGTDLNEKLFF
DNA: TGTGCCAGCAGTTTACCCTTCCCCGGGACAGACCTTAATGAAAAACTGTTTTTT

J: TRBJ1-2
D: -
V: TRBV7-8
size: -
CDR3: CASSLVPGMVYGYTF
DNA: TGTGCCAGCAGCTTAGTCCCAGGGATGGTCTATGGCTACACCTTC

J: TRBJ2-1
D: -
V: TRBV5-1
size: -
CDR3: CASSLNHEQFF
DNA: TGCGCCAGCAGCTTGAACCATGAGCAGTTCTTC

J: TRBJ2-1
D: TRBD1
V: TRBV23-1
size: -
CDR3: CASTRRDRESNEQFF
DNA: TGCGCCAGCACTCGTCGGGACAGGGAGAGCAATGAGCAGTTCTTC